The 4 T cell receptor beta chains reported below all come from one sample, sequenced in a study of T cell responses to AZD1222 COVID-19 vaccine. TCRdb's table, derived via immunoSEQ multiplex PCR, lists solely in-frame clones and lacks some. In the table there are roughly 120,000 clones, roughly 87% of which are singletons. This material consisted of peripheral blood, taken on day 0 of AZD1222 vaccination. The source of these receptors is an adult in good health.

This sequence joins TRBV10-3 and TRBJ1-2; TRBD1 matches at 10 bases. The germline V gene encodes CDR1 ENHRY and CDR2 SYGVKD. The CDR3 spans 16 residues. The V segment lost 6 bases and the J segment 2 bases; nucleotides outside the gene matches: 9. The CDR3 coding sequence is TGTGCCATCAGCGCCGGGACAGGGGCAATCAACTATGGCTACACCTTC. Translated: CAISAGTGAINYGYTF.

The V and J genes are TRBV5-1 and TRBJ1-1; D perhaps matches TRBD1 (5 bases). Looked up from germline, CDR1 is SGHRS and CDR2 is YFSETQ. The length of the CDR3 is 16 residues. V was shortened by 0 bases and J by 0 bases, with 12 bases between the two germline ends. This chain's CDR3 is CASSLAPGFMNTEAFF. The CDR3 region has the DNA TGCGCCAGCAGCTTGGCCCCAGGGTTTATGAACACTGAAGCTTTCTTT.

This clone was detected only once. V gene TRBV18 combines with J gene TRBJ2-7, with TRBD1 matching over 8 bases. The junction had 4 bases not matched to a gene; V was cut back by 5 bases and J by 4 bases. Germline CDR1 KGHSH, CDR2 LQKENI. The CDR3 is 13 amino acids. The CDR3 loop is CASSMDRAYEQYF. DNA for the CDR3: TGTGCCAGCTCAATGGACAGGGCGTACGAGCAGTACTTC.

This chain links TRBV28 with TRBJ1-1; D call uncertain. This CDR3 is 14 amino acids long. Deletions cut 4 bases from V and 1 base from J, with 10 bases between. CDR1 is MDHEN and CDR2 is SYDVKM in the germline V gene. CDR3 sequence (DNA): TGTGCCAGCAGTTCCCGACGGGGGAACACTGAAGCTTTCTTT. It yields the protein CASSSRRGNTEAFF.